This T cell receptor beta chain was sequenced during a study of T cells in Graves' hyperthyroidism and ophthalmopathy. On this clonotype itself: One end of the junction does not line up with germline, which may come from a read error.

Amplification targeted TCR beta CDR3 regions from RNA transcripts. The HTBI set primed first-round TCR CDR3 RT-PCR. A single record per CDR3 protein comes from TCRdb applying MiXCR to the multiplex PCR reads. The profile shows 400,000 to 550,000 distinct CDR3 sequences, approximately 25% of them singletons. Germline V lookup: CDR1 LNHNV, CDR2 YYDKDF (reference sequence). This CDR3 has 15 amino acids. The V call is TRBV15, the J call TRBJ2-6; D is undetermined. The sequence derives from a woman aged 25 to 39 with Graves' ophthalmopathy. Sequencing was done on a sample of blood. CDR3 in DNA: TGTGCCACCAGCAGAGATTACTCTGGGCCCAACGTTCTGACTTTC. Its protein is CATSRDYSGPNVLTF.